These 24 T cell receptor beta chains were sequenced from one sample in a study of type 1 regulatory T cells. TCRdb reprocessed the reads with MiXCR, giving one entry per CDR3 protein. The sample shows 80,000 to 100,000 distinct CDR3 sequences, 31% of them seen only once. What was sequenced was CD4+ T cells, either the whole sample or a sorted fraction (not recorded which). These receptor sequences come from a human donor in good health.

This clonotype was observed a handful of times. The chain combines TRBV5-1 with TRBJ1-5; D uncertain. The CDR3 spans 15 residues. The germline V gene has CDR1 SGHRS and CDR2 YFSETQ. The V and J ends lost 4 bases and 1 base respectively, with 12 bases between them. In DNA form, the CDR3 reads TGCGCCAGCAGCGCAAATACACGAAGCAATCAGCCCCAGCATTTT. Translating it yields CASSANTRSNQPQHF. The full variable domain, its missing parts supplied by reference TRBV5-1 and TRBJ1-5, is KAGVTQTPRYLIKTRGQQVTLSCSPISGHRSVSWYQQTPGQGLQFLFEYFSETQRNKGNFPGRFSGRQFSNSRSEMNVSTLELGDSALYLCASSANTRSNQPQHFGDGTRLSIL.

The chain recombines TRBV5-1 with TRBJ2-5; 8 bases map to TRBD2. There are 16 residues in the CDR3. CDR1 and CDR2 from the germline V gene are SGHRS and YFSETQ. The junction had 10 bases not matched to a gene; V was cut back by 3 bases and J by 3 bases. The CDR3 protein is CASSSGAGTRKETQYF. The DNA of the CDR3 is TGCGCCAGCAGCTCGGGGGCTGGGACTAGAAAAGAGACCCAGTACTTC.

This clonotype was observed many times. DNA for the CDR3: TGTGCCAGCAGTGGGGCACAGAACACTGAAGCTTTCTTT. Encoded protein: CASSGAQNTEAFF. The chain couples TRBV2 to TRBJ1-1; D ambiguous. Germline CDR1 and CDR2: SNHLY and FYNNEI. The CDR3 sequence is 13 residues long. The ends were cut back, 4 bases at V and 1 base at J, with 7 bases in the middle.

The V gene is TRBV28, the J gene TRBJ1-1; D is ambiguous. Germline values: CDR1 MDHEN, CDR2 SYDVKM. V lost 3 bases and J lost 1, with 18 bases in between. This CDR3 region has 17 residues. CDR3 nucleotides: TGTGCCAGCAGTTTCCTAAGGTTACCCGGGAAGAACACTGAAGCTTTCTTT. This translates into CASSFLRLPGKNTEAFF. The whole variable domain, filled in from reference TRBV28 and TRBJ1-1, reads DVKVTQSSRYLVKRTGEKVFLECVQDMDHENMFWYRQDPGLGLRLIYFSYDVKMKEKGDIPEGYSVSREKKERFSLILESASTNQTSMYLCASSFLRLPGKNTEAFFGQGTRLTVV.

The CDR3 nucleotides read TGCGCCAGCAGCTCGGGGCAGCCCTGGGACCATGAGCAGTTCTTC. Its translation is CASSSGQPWDHEQFF. This chain links TRBV5-1 with TRBJ2-1; D may be TRBD1 or TRBD2 (5 bases each). The germline V and J ends were trimmed by 3 bases and 8 bases, with 18 bases remaining between them. The CDR3 sequence is 15 residues long. Per germline, CDR1 SGHRS and CDR2 YFSETQ. Filled out from reference TRBV5-1 and TRBJ2-1, the complete variable domain reads KAGVTQTPRYLIKTRGQQVTLSCSPISGHRSVSWYQQTPGQGLQFLFEYFSETQRNKGNFPGRFSGRQFSNSRSEMNVSTLELGDSALYLCASSSGQPWDHEQFFGPGTRLTVL.

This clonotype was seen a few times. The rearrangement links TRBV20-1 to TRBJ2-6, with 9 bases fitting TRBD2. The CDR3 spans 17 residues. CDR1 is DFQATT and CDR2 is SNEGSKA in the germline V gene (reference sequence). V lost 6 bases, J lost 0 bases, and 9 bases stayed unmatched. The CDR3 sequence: CSAAGLAGDSGANVLTF. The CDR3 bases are TGCAGTGCCGCGGGACTAGCCGGAGACTCTGGGGCCAACGTCCTGACTTTC.

The DNA for the CDR3 is TGTGCCAGCAGCCAAGTGGGACAGAACACAGATACGCAGTATTTT. Its protein product is CASSQVGQNTDTQYF. The chain is built from TRBV4-2 and TRBJ2-3, with 7 bases aligning to TRBD1. The V and J ends lost 1 base and 2 bases, in that order; junction bases with no gene match: 3. Germline CDR1 reads LGHNA; CDR2 reads YNFKEQ. The CDR3 length is 15 residues.

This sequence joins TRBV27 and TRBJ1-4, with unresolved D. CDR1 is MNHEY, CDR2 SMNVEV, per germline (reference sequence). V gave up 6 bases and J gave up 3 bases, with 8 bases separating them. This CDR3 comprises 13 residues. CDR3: CASRELANEKLFF. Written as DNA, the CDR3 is TGTGCCAGCAGGGAGCTAGCTAATGAAAAACTGTTTTTT. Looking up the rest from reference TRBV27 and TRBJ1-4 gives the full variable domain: EAQVTQNPRYLITVTGKKLTVTCSQNMNHEYMSWYRQDPGLGLRQIYYSMNVEVTDKGDVPEGYKVSRKEKRNFPLILESPSPNQTSLYFCASRELANEKLFFGSGTQLSVL.

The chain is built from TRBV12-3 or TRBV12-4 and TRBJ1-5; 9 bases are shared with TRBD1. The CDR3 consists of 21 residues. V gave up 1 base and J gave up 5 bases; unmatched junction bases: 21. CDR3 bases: TGTGCCAGCAGTTTAGGAATTGGGGGACAGGGTGTGGGGAACCAGTATCAGCCCCAGCATTTT. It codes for CASSLGIGGQGVGNQYQPQHF.

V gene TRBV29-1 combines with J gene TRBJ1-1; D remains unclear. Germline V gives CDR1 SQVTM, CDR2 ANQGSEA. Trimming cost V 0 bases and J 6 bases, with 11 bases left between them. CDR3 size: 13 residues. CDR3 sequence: CSVEDRGLSEAFF. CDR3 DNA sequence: TGCAGCGTTGAAGATCGGGGTCTATCTGAAGCTTTCTTT.

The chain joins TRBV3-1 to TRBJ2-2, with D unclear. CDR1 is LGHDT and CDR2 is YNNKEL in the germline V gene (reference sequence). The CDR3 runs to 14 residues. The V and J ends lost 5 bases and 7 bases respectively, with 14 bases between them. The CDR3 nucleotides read TGTGCCAGCAGCATCGACCCCGCCGGCGGGGAGCTGTTTTTT. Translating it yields CASSIDPAGGELFF.

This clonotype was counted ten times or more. CDR3 sequence reads: CASSLPPTYEQYF. The CDR3 coding sequence is TGTGCCAGCAGCCTCCCGCCAACCTACGAGCAGTACTTC. J is TRBJ2-7 and V is TRBV7-8; D remains ambiguous. Germline CDR1 is SGHVS and CDR2 is FQNEAQ. The germline V and J ends were trimmed by 5 bases and 2 bases, with 10 bases remaining between them. This CDR3 is 13 amino acids long.

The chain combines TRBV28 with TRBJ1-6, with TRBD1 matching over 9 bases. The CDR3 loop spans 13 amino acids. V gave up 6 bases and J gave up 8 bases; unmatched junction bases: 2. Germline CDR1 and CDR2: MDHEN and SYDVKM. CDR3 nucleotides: TGTGCCAGCAGGGGACAGGGAGATTCACCCCTCCACTTT. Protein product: CASRGQGDSPLHF.

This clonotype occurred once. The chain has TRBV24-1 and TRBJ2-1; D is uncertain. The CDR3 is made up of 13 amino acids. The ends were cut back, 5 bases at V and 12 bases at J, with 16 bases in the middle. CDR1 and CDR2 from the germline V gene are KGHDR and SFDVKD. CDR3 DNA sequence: TGTGCCACCAGTGGGACGCTTTTAGGGCCGCAGTTCTTC. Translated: CATSGTLLGPQFF.

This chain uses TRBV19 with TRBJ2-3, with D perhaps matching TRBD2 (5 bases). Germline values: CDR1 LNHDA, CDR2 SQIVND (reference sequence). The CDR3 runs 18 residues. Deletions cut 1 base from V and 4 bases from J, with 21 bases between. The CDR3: CASSIAPWESSSADTQYF. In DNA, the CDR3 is TGTGCCAGTAGTATAGCCCCGTGGGAGTCCAGCTCGGCAGATACGCAGTATTTT.

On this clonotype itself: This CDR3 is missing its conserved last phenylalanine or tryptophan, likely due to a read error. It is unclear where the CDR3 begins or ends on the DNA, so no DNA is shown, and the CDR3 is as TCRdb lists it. CDR3 residues: CASSDSILRGTRRS. J is TRBJ2-7 and V is TRBV6-4; whether TRBD2, the table's D call, matches the DNA was not checked. The germline CDR1 and CDR2 sequences are MRHNA and SNTAGT. The CDR3 is 14 residues long, counting both termini.

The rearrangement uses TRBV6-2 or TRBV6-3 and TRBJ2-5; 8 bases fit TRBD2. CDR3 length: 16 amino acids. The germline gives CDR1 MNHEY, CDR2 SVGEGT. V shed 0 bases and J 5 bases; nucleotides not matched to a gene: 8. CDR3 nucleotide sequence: TGTGCCAGCAGTTACTCGCCGGGAGCGGGAGACGAGACCCAGTACTTC. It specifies CASSYSPGAGDETQYF.

In DNA form, the CDR3 reads TGTGCCACCAGCAGAGATCAGTCGAGGGACAGCGCGAACACCGGGGAGCTGTTTTTT. This codes for CATSRDQSRDSANTGELFF. The chain couples TRBV15 to TRBJ2-2; TRBD1 aligns across 7 bases. Trimming cost V 0 bases and J 0 bases; bases outside gene matches: 10. This CDR3 comprises 19 residues. Germline CDR1 and CDR2: LNHNV and YYDKDF (reference sequence).

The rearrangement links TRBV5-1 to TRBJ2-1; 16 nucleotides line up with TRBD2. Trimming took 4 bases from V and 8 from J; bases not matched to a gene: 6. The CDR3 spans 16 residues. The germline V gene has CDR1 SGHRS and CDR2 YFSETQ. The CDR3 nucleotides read TGCGCCAGCAGCCTTGGGACTAGCGGGAGGGTCGATGAGCAGTTCTTC. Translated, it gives CASSLGTSGRVDEQFF.

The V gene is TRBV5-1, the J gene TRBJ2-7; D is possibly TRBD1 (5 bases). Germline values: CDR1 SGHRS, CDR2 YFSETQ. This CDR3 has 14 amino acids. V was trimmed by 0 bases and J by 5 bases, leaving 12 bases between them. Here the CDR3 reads CASSLGQGKDEQYF. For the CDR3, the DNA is TGCGCCAGCAGCTTGGGGCAGGGAAAAGACGAGCAGTACTTC.

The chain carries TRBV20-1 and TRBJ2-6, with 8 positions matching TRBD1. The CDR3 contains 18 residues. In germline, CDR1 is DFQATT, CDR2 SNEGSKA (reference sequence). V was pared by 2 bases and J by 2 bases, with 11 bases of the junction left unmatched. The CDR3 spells CSARLRTGKGAGANVLTF. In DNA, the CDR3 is TGCAGTGCTAGACTCAGGACAGGGAAGGGAGCTGGGGCCAACGTCCTGACTTTC.

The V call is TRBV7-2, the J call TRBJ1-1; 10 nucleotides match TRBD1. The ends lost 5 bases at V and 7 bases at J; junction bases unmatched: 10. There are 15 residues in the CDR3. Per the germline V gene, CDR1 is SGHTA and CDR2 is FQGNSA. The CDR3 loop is CASSPGTGDFGEAFF. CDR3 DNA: TGTGCCAGCAGCCCCGGGACAGGGGACTTTGGTGAAGCTTTCTTT.

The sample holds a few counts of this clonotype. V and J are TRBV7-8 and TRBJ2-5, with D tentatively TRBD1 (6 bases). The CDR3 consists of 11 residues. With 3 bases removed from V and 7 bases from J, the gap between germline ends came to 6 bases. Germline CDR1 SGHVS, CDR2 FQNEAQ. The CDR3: CASSLTGTQYF. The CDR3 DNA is TGTGCCAGCAGCTTGACAGGGACCCAGTACTTC.

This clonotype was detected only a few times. DNA for the CDR3: TGCAGTGCTAGGGTGCTTAGCTCATCCAAAGAGACCCAGTACTTC. Protein: CSARVLSSSKETQYF. The genes are TRBV20-1 and TRBJ2-5; D gene unclear. Trimming left V 3 bases short and J 3 bases short, with 17 bases between. This CDR3 has 15 residues. Germline V gene data show CDR1 as DFQATT and CDR2 as SNEGSKA (reference sequence).